This entry lists 25 T cell receptor beta chains sequenced from one sample in a study of T cell changes during pregnancy in multiple sclerosis (dated by TCRdb to the late 2010s). The library was built by means of the immunoSEQ multiplex PCR assay. The source is immuneACCESS, and TCRdb retained only in-frame sequences with V and J called. Part of the clones is not carried over; for the studies checked, unresolved V genes explain less than half of this, and the remainder is unexplained. The sample table records roughly 93,000 clones; 92% of these occur just once. The biggest ten clones account for approximately 2% of the sample. Sample: peripheral blood, taken after pregnancy. The receptors come from a female donor in good health, enrolled as a control in a pregnancy study.

The chain uses TRBV5-1 and TRBJ2-7, with TRBD2 as a possible D gene (6 bases). V lost 0 bases and J lost 4, with 11 bases in between. The CDR3 spans 14 residues. Per the germline V gene, CDR1 is SGHRS and CDR2 is YFSETQ. The CDR3 region is CASSLEGGGYEQYF. The CDR3 DNA sequence: TGCGCCAGCAGCTTGGAGGGAGGAGGGTACGAGCAGTACTTC.

J is TRBJ2-2 and V is TRBV10-1; 7 bases align to TRBD2. The CDR3 has 17 residues. Trimming at V came to 0 bases and at J to 1 base, leaving 5 bases not matched to a gene. The germline V gene encodes CDR1 WNHNN and CDR2 SYGVQD (reference sequence). As DNA, the CDR3 is TGCGCCAGCAGTGAGTCAAGGGCTAGCGGGAACACCGGGGAGCTGTTTTTT. Its translation: CASSESRASGNTGELFF.

J is TRBJ2-5 and V is TRBV14; maybe TRBD2 (6 bases). This CDR3 contains 13 residues. V lost 2 bases, J lost 5 bases, and 9 bases lay in between. The germline V gene has CDR1 SGHDN and CDR2 FVKESK. The CDR3 coding sequence is TGTGCCAGCAGCCAAAAGGGACTGGAGACCCAGTACTTC. This encodes CASSQKGLETQYF.

The chain employs TRBV11-2 and TRBJ2-1; TRBD2 might be the D (5 bases). The V gene lost 4 bases and the J gene lost 6 bases, with 19 bases spanning the gap. CDR1 is SGHAT and CDR2 is FQNNGV in the germline V gene. This CDR3 is 16 amino acids long. CDR3 sequence (DNA): TGTGCCAGCAGCTCATACGGCGGACTTGGTGGCAATGAGCAGTTCTTC. It translates to CASSSYGGLGGNEQFF.

V usage is TRBV5-4 and J usage is TRBJ1-3, with unresolved D. Germline V gene sequence: CDR1 SGHNT, CDR2 YYREEE (reference sequence). The CDR3 length is 16 residues. V gave up 0 bases and J gave up 0 bases, with 10 bases separating them. CDR3 nucleotide sequence: TGTGCCAGCAGCTTGGGCGGCAGAAGCTCTGGAAACACCATATATTTT. As protein: CASSLGGRSSGNTIYF.

On this clone: A read error may account for a junction end that differs from germline. The chain has TRBV5-1 and TRBJ1-1, with 8 nucleotides matching TRBD1. Germline V lookup: CDR1 SGHRS, CDR2 YFSETQ. The CDR3 has 14 amino acids. In nucleotides, the CDR3 is TGTGCCAGCAGCTTGGACAGGGTGAGCACTGAAGCTTTCTTT. It codes for CASSLDRVSTEAFF.

The rearrangement uses TRBV11-2 and TRBJ2-7, with TRBD1 as a possible D gene (7 bases). V dropped 0 bases and J dropped 4 bases, with 13 bases sitting between them. Germline V gene lookup returns CDR1 SGHAT and CDR2 FQNNGV. The CDR3 has 15 amino acids. CDR3 sequence (DNA): TGTGCCAGCAGCTTAGATGGAGGGGGCCCTTACGAGCAGTACTTC. It encodes CASSLDGGGPYEQYF. Drawing the rest from reference TRBV11-2 and TRBJ2-7, the complete variable domain is EAGVAQSPRYKIIEKRQSVAFWCNPISGHATLYWYQQILGQGPKLLIQFQNNGVVDDSQLPKDRFSAERLKGVDSTLKIQPAKLEDSAVYLCASSLDGGGPYEQYFGPGTRLTVT.

V usage is TRBV25-1 and J usage is TRBJ2-7, with 7 bases identical to TRBD2. The CDR3 covers 14 residues. Germline CDR1 is MGHDK and CDR2 is SYGVNS. The V segment lost 3 bases and the J segment 4 bases; nucleotides outside the gene matches: 6. Written as DNA, the CDR3 is TGTGCCAGCAGTGATTGGGCGGGAGAATACGAGCAGTACTTC. It yields the protein CASSDWAGEYEQYF.

The rearrangement uses TRBV27 and TRBJ2-1; 10 bases are shared with TRBD2. V trimming: 6 bases; J trimming: 0 bases; junction bases outside the gene matches: 8. This CDR3 contains 17 residues. Germline V gives CDR1 MNHEY, CDR2 SMNVEV (reference sequence). The CDR3 protein is CASRPTSGWSSYNEQFF. The CDR3 region has the DNA TGTGCCAGCAGACCGACTAGCGGGTGGTCCTCCTACAATGAGCAGTTCTTC.

The V and J genes are TRBV6-1 and TRBJ1-6, with 8 bases fitting TRBD1. This CDR3 contains 15 residues. CDR1 is MNHNS and CDR2 is SASEGT in the germline V gene. Unmatched junction bases numbered 9, after V lost 8 bases and J lost 6 bases. The CDR3 nucleotides are TGTGCCAGCCAAAGACCGGGACAGGTTAATTCACCCCTCCACTTT. This sequence encodes CASQRPGQVNSPLHF.

The chain is built from TRBV2 and TRBJ2-1, with TRBD1 matching over 12 bases. The CDR3 is 15 amino acids. The germline V gene has CDR1 SNHLY and CDR2 FYNNEI. V lost 8 bases and J lost 9; bases outside the gene matches: 11. CDR3 sequence reads: CASGPGQGANSEQFF. The CDR3 DNA is TGTGCCAGCGGACCGGGACAGGGGGCGAACAGTGAGCAGTTCTTC. The full variable domain, its missing parts supplied by reference TRBV2 and TRBJ2-1, is EPEVTQTPSHQVTQMGQEVILRCVPISNHLYFYWYRQILGQKVEFLVSFYNNEISEKSEIFDDQFSVERPDGSNFTLKIRSTKLEDSAMYFCASGPGQGANSEQFFGPGTRLTVL.

This clone has only one observation. The chain uses TRBV11-3 and TRBJ2-3; D is undetermined. Deletions cut 1 base from V and 2 bases from J, with 7 bases between. Germline CDR1 and CDR2: SGHNT and YENEEA. The CDR3 sequence is 14 residues long. CDR3 sequence reads: CASSLVGSTDTQYF. DNA for the CDR3: TGTGCCAGCAGCTTAGTTGGCTCCACAGATACGCAGTATTTT. Looking up the rest from reference TRBV11-3 and TRBJ2-3 gives the full variable domain: EAGVVQSPRYKIIEKKQPVAFWCNPISGHNTLYWYLQNLGQGPELLIRYENEEAVDDSQLPKDRFSAERLKGVDSTLKIQPAELGDSAVYLCASSLVGSTDTQYFGPGTRLTVL.

J is TRBJ1-5 and V is TRBV19, with no clear D. Germline V CDR1 and CDR2: LNHDA, SQIVND (reference sequence). There are 17 residues in the CDR3. Trimming cost V 2 bases and J 6 bases, with 20 bases left between them. CDR3 bases: TGTGCCAGTAGTATAAATGTGGGAGCCTCCCTAGGTCAGCCCCAGCATTTT. Protein sequence: CASSINVGASLGQPQHF.

The V and J genes are TRBV2 and TRBJ2-3; tentative D call: TRBD2 (5 bases). V was pared by 3 bases and J by 4 bases, with 17 bases between. The CDR3 totals 16 residues. Germline assignment: CDR1 SNHLY and CDR2 FYNNEI. CDR3 region: CASSDIGSDAADTQYF. In DNA form, the CDR3 reads TGTGCCAGCAGTGATATAGGGAGCGATGCTGCAGATACGCAGTATTTT.

The rearrangement links TRBV7-2 to TRBJ2-5, with D uncertain. CDR3 length: 13 residues. Germline CDR1 and CDR2: SGHTA and FQGNSA. V lost 0 bases and J lost 5, with 7 bases in between. The CDR3 DNA reads TGTGCCAGCAGCTTAGCTCTGAGGGAGACCCAGTACTTC. It encodes CASSLALRETQYF.

The chain has TRBV6-4 and TRBJ2-7, with D possibly being TRBD1 (5 bases). This CDR3 is 13 amino acids long. Germline V gene data show CDR1 as MRHNA and CDR2 as SNTAGT. V dropped 11 bases and J dropped 6 bases, with 20 bases sitting between them. CDR3 sequence reads: CAPSPQGWSEQYF. DNA of the CDR3: TGTGCCCCCTCCCCCCAGGGCTGGTCCGAGCAGTACTTC.

This chain uses TRBV7-8 with TRBJ2-7, with 7 bases that match TRBD1. Germline CDR1 is SGHVS and CDR2 is FQNEAQ. Trimming at V came to 4 bases and at J to 7 bases, leaving 7 bases not matched to a gene. The length of the CDR3 is 13 residues. CDR3 residues: CASSSTGFGEQYF. For the CDR3, the DNA is TGTGCCAGCAGCTCGACAGGGTTCGGGGAGCAGTACTTC.

In this sample, this clone turned up a few times. This rearrangement joins TRBV7-2 to TRBJ1-2; 9 bases align to TRBD1. The CDR3 is 18 amino acids. The V segment lost 4 bases and the J segment 2 bases; nucleotides outside the gene matches: 14. Germline V lookup: CDR1 SGHTA, CDR2 FQGNSA. CDR3 nucleotides: TGTGCCAGCAGCTCCGGCGGACAGGGGAGACTTAGAAACTATGGCTACACCTTC. It is translated as CASSSGGQGRLRNYGYTF.

The chain carries TRBV30 and TRBJ1-1, with D unclear. Germline CDR1 GTSNPN, CDR2 SVGIG (reference sequence). This CDR3 comprises 12 residues. V dropped 0 bases and J dropped 2 bases, with 4 bases sitting between them. The CDR3 spells CAWSVSNTEAFF. CDR3 nucleotide sequence: TGTGCCTGGAGTGTATCTAACACTGAAGCTTTCTTT.

The chain's CDR3 is CSVVLAGGPGSYNEQFF. CDR3 coding DNA: TGCAGCGTTGTTTTAGCGGGAGGGCCAGGGTCCTACAATGAGCAGTTCTTC. The J gene is TRBJ2-1, the V gene TRBV29-1; TRBD2 matches 11 bases. V was clipped by 4 bases and J by 1 base; unmatched bases: 9. Germline V gene data show CDR1 as SQVTM and CDR2 as ANQGSEA. This CDR3 comprises 17 residues.

V gene TRBV6-5 combines with J gene TRBJ1-2, with D maybe TRBD1 (5 bases). Between the trimmed V and J ends, which lost 0 bases and 3 bases, there was a span of 11 bases. Germline CDR1 reads MNHEY; CDR2 reads SVGAGI. The CDR3 contains 15 residues. CDR3 sequence (DNA): TGTGCCAGCAGTTACTCCTGGCAGGGCGACTATGGCTACACCTTC. This sequence encodes CASSYSWQGDYGYTF.

The chain has TRBV6-1 and TRBJ1-1; D gene uncertain. Germline CDR1 reads MNHNS; CDR2 reads SASEGT. This CDR3 spans 13 amino acids. V dropped 8 bases and J dropped 0 bases, with 10 bases sitting between them. The CDR3 DNA sequence: TGTGCCAGCTCGGAGCTCATGAACACTGAAGCTTTCTTT. It specifies CASSELMNTEAFF.

A single count supports this clone. This chain joins TRBV19 and TRBJ1-6, with D hard to call. The CDR3 is 14 amino acids. V gave up 6 bases and J gave up 10 bases, with 16 bases separating them. Germline values: CDR1 LNHDA, CDR2 SQIVND (reference sequence). The CDR3, as DNA: TGTGCCAGTAGAACAACCCCAGGAGGGTCACCCCTCCACTTT. It specifies CASRTTPGGSPLHF.

The genes are TRBV19 and TRBJ2-3; D gene ambiguous. CDR1 is LNHDA and CDR2 is SQIVND in the germline V gene (reference sequence). The ends were cut back, 3 bases at V and 0 bases at J, with 4 bases in the middle. The CDR3 spans 13 residues. The CDR3, as DNA: TGTGCCAGTAGTATGAGCAGCACAGATACGCAGTATTTT. Its protein is CASSMSSTDTQYF.

This chain links TRBV9 with TRBJ1-1; 8 positions agree with TRBD1. The CDR3 is 15 amino acids. Trimming at V came to 3 bases and at J to 1 base, leaving 5 bases not matched to a gene. Germline CDR1 reads SGDLS; CDR2 reads YYNGEE. CDR3 region: CASSASQGGNTEAFF. The CDR3 nucleotides are TGTGCCAGCAGCGCCTCACAGGGGGGGAACACTGAAGCTTTCTTT.